This TCR beta chain comes out of a study of shared clonotypes between healthy human individuals. Study details: A donor's plate count was three for CD4 naive and three for CD4 memory; CD8 naive had two and CD8 memory one. Study results and limitations: The study found lower generation probabilities in non-shared clonotypes than in those shared by all four donors. Clonotype sharing among donors was thought likely to change with sequencing depth.

Researchers divided each subset's genomic DNA evenly across several immunoSEQ plates. The method was immunoSEQ multiplex PCR; TCRdb's version includes in-frame clones alone and lacks a portion of them. Seen here are some 500,000 clones, 90% to 96% observed once, and the top ten hold less than 0.06%. Per germline, CDR1 ENHRY and CDR2 SYGVKD. The CDR3 loop spans 13 amino acids. With respect to this clone: Antigen unknown.

J is TRBJ2-5 and V is TRBV10-3, with 8 bases lining up with TRBD2. The better agreement between TRBJ2-7 and the DNA end casts doubt on the J call. The sample comprised naive CD4+ T cells sorted from blood. The sample's subset: CD45RA+ positively selected. This clonotype was obtained from a woman aged 30 to 39 in good health. The CDR3 loop reads CAAGGAGDYEQYF. The CDR3 bases are TGTGCCGCCGGGGGGGCGGGAGACTACGAGCAGTACTTC.